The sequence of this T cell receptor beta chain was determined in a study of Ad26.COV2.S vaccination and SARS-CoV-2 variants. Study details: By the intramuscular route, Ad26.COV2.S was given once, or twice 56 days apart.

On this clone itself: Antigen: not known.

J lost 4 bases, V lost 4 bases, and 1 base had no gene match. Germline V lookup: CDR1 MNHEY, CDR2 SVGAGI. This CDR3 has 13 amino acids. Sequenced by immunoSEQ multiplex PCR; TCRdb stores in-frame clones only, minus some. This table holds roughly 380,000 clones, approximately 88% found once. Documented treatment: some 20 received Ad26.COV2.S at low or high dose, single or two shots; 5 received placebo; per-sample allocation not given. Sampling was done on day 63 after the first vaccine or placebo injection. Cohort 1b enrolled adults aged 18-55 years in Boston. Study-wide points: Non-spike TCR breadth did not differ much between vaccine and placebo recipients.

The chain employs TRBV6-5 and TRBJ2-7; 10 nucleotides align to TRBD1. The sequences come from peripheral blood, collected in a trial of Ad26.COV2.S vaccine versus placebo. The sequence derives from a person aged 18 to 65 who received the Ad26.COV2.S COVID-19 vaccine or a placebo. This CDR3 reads CASSLGQGYEQYF. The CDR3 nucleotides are TGTGCCAGCAGTTTGGGACAGGGGTACGAGCAGTACTTC.